The 20 T cell receptor beta chains below all came from one sample that was sequenced in a study of HIV-infected patients and healthy controls. Roughly three months, about 14 weeks, into antiretroviral therapy, follow-up blood was collected. No cell fractionation was done, so the repertoire covers all unsorted peripheral blood T cells. cDNA was made from around 0.5 ug RNA using alpha and beta constant primers. Separate chain-specific third strand synthesis with multiplexing indices produced the alpha and beta libraries. TCRdb fed the 5' RACE reads into MiXCR, producing one record per CDR3 protein. The sample holds about 10,000 distinct CDR3 sequences, 5.5% to 7% seen once. Material: blood, obtained during antiretroviral therapy. All receptors derive from an adult with HIV infection. The donor label of this sample is uncertain.

Many counts were recorded for this clonotype. The V call is TRBV15, the J call TRBJ2-1; D not resolved. The CDR3 consists of 13 residues. Germline CDR1 reads LNHNV; CDR2 reads YYDKDF (reference sequence). Deletions cut 3 bases from V and 7 bases from J, with 10 bases between. In DNA form, the CDR3 reads TGTGCCACCAGCAGGCAACTGAGGAATGAGCAGTTCTTC. As protein: CATSRQLRNEQFF. Full variable domain (remainder filled in from reference TRBV15 and TRBJ2-1): DAMVIQNPRYQVTQFGKPVTLSCSQTLNHNVMYWYQQKSSQAPKLLFHYYDKDFNNEADTPDNFQSRRPNTSFCFLDIRSPGLGDTAMYLCATSRQLRNEQFFGPGTRLTVL.

V gene TRBV6-5 combines with J gene TRBJ1-3; D ambiguous. CDR1 and CDR2 from the germline V gene are MNHEY and SVGAGI. V lost 2 bases and J 2 bases, leaving 7 bases between the germline ends. CDR3 length: 14 amino acids. The CDR3 nucleotides are TGTGCCAGCAGTTACGGCGGTCCTGGAAACACCATATATTTT. Translation: CASSYGGPGNTIYF.

This clonotype occurred many times. The chain employs TRBV13 and TRBJ1-2; D perhaps matches TRBD1 (5 bases). Germline V gives CDR1 PRHDT, CDR2 FYEKMQ (reference sequence). V lost 5 bases, J lost 0 bases, and 19 bases lay in between. This CDR3 comprises 17 residues. Here the CDR3 reads CASSRLTGRSANYGYTF. CDR3 bases: TGTGCCAGCAGCCGACTAACAGGACGATCCGCTAACTATGGCTACACCTTC.

This clonotype is deemed medium-sized. J is TRBJ2-3 and V is TRBV2; 10 bases agree with TRBD2. Trimming took 6 bases from V and 5 from J; bases not matched to a gene: 8. This CDR3 region has 15 residues. The germline gives CDR1 SNHLY, CDR2 FYNNEI. Here the CDR3 DNA reads TGTGCCAGCAGATGGGTAGCGGGGGGCCTAGATACGCAGTATTTT. This translates into CASRWVAGGLDTQYF.

This clonotype was counted many times. This chain uses TRBV6-5 with TRBJ2-7; D call uncertain. Germline CDR1 reads MNHEY; CDR2 reads SVGAGI. The CDR3 is 12 residues long. Trimming removed 2 bases from V and 6 bases from J, with 8 bases in between. CDR3 DNA sequence: TGTGCCAGCAGTTACGGACGAGGCGAGCAGTACTTC. Its protein is CASSYGRGEQYF.

By share, this clonotype counts as medium-sized. The chain combines TRBV7-9 with TRBJ2-5, with D perhaps TRBD1 (6 bases). The V end lost 1 base, the J end lost 5 bases, and 20 bases lay between the germline ends. The CDR3 covers 17 residues. Germline V gene sequence: CDR1 SEHNR, CDR2 FQNEAQ (reference sequence). CDR3 sequence: CASSLGYRARGGETQYF. In DNA form, the CDR3 reads TGTGCCAGCAGCTTAGGGTACAGGGCGCGTGGCGGGGAGACCCAGTACTTC.

Ten or more counts support this clonotype. The rearrangement joins TRBV27 to TRBJ2-4, with a possible D match to TRBD2 (5 bases). The V end was cut by 7 bases, the J end by 2 bases, with 18 bases between. Germline values: CDR1 MNHEY, CDR2 SMNVEV (reference sequence). The CDR3 extends over 16 amino acids. The CDR3 protein is CASTPREGSSKNIQYF. The CDR3 bases are TGTGCCAGCACCCCGAGGGAAGGATCCTCCAAAAACATTCAGTACTTC.

Ten or more counts support this clonotype. This chain joins TRBV7-4 and TRBJ2-1; possibly TRBD1 or TRBD2 for D (5 bases each). Trimming took 2 bases from V and 2 from J, leaving 22 bases between them. This CDR3 spans 19 amino acids. CDR1 is SGHVT and CDR2 is SQSDAQ in the germline V gene. The CDR3 bases are TGTGCCAGCAGCTTATCCCCTCCGCTGGGGACGTCTCCCTACAATGAGCAGTTCTTC. Protein sequence: CASSLSPPLGTSPYNEQFF.

This clonotype was found many times. J is TRBJ1-1 and V is TRBV6-5; possible D gene TRBD1, 5 bases. CDR3 length equals 12 residues. CDR1 and CDR2 (germline): MNHEY, SVGAGI. Trimming removed 5 bases at V and 8 bases at J, with 12 bases between. The CDR3 bases are TGTGCCAGCAGTCAGGGTCGGGCGGAAGCTTTCTTT. Amino acid sequence: CASSQGRAEAFF.

This clonotype is categorized as medium-sized. The chain carries TRBV11-2 and TRBJ2-7; D unclear. The CDR3 extends over 12 amino acids. Germline values: CDR1 SGHAT, CDR2 FQNNGV. The V end was cut by 1 base, the J end by 5 bases, with 6 bases between. For the CDR3, the DNA is TGTGCCAGCAGCTTAGGAGGACACGAGCAGTACTTC. It is translated as CASSLGGHEQYF.

This clonotype was counted once. The V and J genes are TRBV5-1 and TRBJ2-1, with 8 bases aligning to TRBD2. This CDR3 is built from 16 residues. Germline V gene data show CDR1 as SGHRS and CDR2 as YFSETQ. V lost 4 bases, J lost 1 base, and 7 bases stayed unmatched. CDR3 protein: CASSPTTSASYNEQFF. CDR3 DNA sequence: TGCGCCAGCAGCCCGACGACTAGCGCTTCCTACAATGAGCAGTTCTTC. Full variable domain (remainder filled in from reference TRBV5-1 and TRBJ2-1): KAGVTQTPRYLIKTRGQQVTLSCSPISGHRSVSWYQQTPGQGLQFLFEYFSETQRNKGNFPGRFSGRQFSNSRSEMNVSTLELGDSALYLCASSPTTSASYNEQFFGPGTRLTVL.

The sample holds many counts of this clonotype. Written as DNA, the CDR3 is TGTGCCAGCAGCATGACAGGGGGCAATGAGCAGTTCTTC. Amino acids: CASSMTGGNEQFF. The chain employs TRBV5-6 and TRBJ2-1; 9 bases are a match to TRBD1. Germline-derived CDR1 and CDR2 are SGHDT and YYEEEE. Trimming at V came to 4 bases and at J to 6 bases, leaving 2 bases not matched to a gene. CDR3 size: 13 residues.

This clonotype was found many times. The chain employs TRBV6-1 and TRBJ1-1; D not certain. Germline V gene lookup returns CDR1 MNHNS and CDR2 SASEGT. The germline V and J ends were trimmed by 4 bases and 0 bases, with 12 bases remaining between them. The CDR3 consists of 15 residues. The DNA of the CDR3 is TGTGCCAGCAGTGGAGGTCCGCAAATGAACACTGAAGCTTTCTTT. Its protein is CASSGGPQMNTEAFF.

This clonotype was counted ten times or more. The rearrangement links TRBV3-1 to TRBJ2-1; 10 positions agree with TRBD2. With 7 bases clipped from V and 7 bases from J, the junction kept 10 bases outside the gene matches. Germline CDR1 reads LGHDT; CDR2 reads YNNKEL (reference sequence). This CDR3 is 15 amino acids long. CDR3 amino acids: CASNKAGGPANEQFF. CDR3 in DNA: TGTGCCAGCAACAAAGCGGGAGGGCCGGCAAATGAGCAGTTCTTC.

The sample holds many counts of this clonotype. This chain connects TRBV7-2 to TRBJ2-7; D might be TRBD1 or TRBD2, each matching 5 bases. CDR1 and CDR2 (germline): SGHTA, FQGNSA. This CDR3 has 13 amino acids. V lost 4 bases, J lost 4 bases, and 11 bases lay in between. CDR3 region: CASSSGTDYEQYF. The CDR3, as DNA: TGTGCCAGCAGCTCGGGGACGGATTACGAGCAGTACTTC.

This clonotype appeared many times. CDR3 nucleotides: TGTGCCAGCAGCTTAGCGGCAGGTGATGGCTACACCTTC. It codes for CASSLAAGDGYTF. The chain recombines TRBV7-2 with TRBJ1-2, with unresolved D. V lost 0 bases and J 6 bases, leaving 8 bases between the germline ends. This CDR3 is 13 amino acids long. Germline V gene lookup returns CDR1 SGHTA and CDR2 FQGNSA.

This clonotype was picked up many times. The rearrangement uses TRBV5-5 and TRBJ2-4; D may be TRBD1 (6 bases). Trimming removed 4 bases from V and 3 bases from J, with 20 bases in between. The germline V gene has CDR1 SGHKS and CDR2 YYEKEE (reference sequence). The CDR3 runs 17 residues. For the CDR3, the DNA is TGTGCCAGCAGCACTTTATTGAGCGAAGGGGGCAAAAACATTCAGTACTTC. Translated, it gives CASSTLLSEGGKNIQYF.

This rearrangement joins TRBV29-1 to TRBJ2-1, with 9 bases identical to TRBD2. CDR1 SQVTM and CDR2 ANQGSEA come from the germline V gene. Trimming removed 7 bases from V and 8 bases from J; junction bases left unmatched: 9. CDR3 size: 13 residues. Here the CDR3 DNA reads TGCAGCGGTTTAGCGGGAGATTCGGATGAGCAGTTCTTC. This gives the protein CSGLAGDSDEQFF.

This clonotype was observed at least ten times. The J gene is TRBJ2-7, the V gene TRBV7-9, with 14 nucleotides matching TRBD2. The CDR3 spans 17 residues. Trimming took 5 bases from V and 0 from J; bases not matched to a gene: 6. CDR1 and CDR2 from the germline V gene are SEHNR and FQNEAQ (reference sequence). The CDR3 DNA reads TGTGCCAGCAGCCCGGGACTAGCGGGGGAGAACTCCTACGAGCAGTACTTC. This encodes CASSPGLAGENSYEQYF.

This clonotype was seen many times. The V gene is TRBV12-3 or TRBV12-4, the J gene TRBJ1-1; D remains ambiguous. The CDR3 loop spans 15 amino acids. V shed 3 bases and J shed 7 bases, with 18 bases lying between them. The CDR3 sequence: CASSLNSGVSNEAFF. The DNA for the CDR3 is TGTGCCAGCAGTTTGAATTCAGGCGTTAGTAATGAAGCTTTCTTT.